This T cell receptor beta chain was captured by sequencing in a study of T cells in localized non-small cell lung cancer (dated by TCRdb to 2018 to 2020). For context, the study as a whole: T cell repertoires of fewer than 250 early-stage NSCLC patients were analyzed, with tumors being compared against uninvolved tumor-adjacent lungs. All 220 or so NSCLC patients in the cohort were treatment-naive and had localized lung tumors that were resected. A mean age of around 66 years was recorded for the NSCLC patients, of whom around 120 were male and more than 85 were female.

Reading from cysteine to phenylalanine, the CDR3 counts 15 amino acids. Solely the CDR3 DNA is kept, with 45 bases framed from the first base. CDR1 and CDR2 are read off the germline V gene as SGHNT and YENEEA. V is shortened by 5 bases, J by 3 bases, and the region joining them spans 16 bases. This clone was seen more than once but under ten times. What antigen it recognizes has not been identified. There are no base qualities to consult, and no much larger clone falls within one base. Two independent pathologists confirmed that the uninvolved adjacent lung, which was taken at least 2 cm from the tumor margin, was free of atypia. At diagnosis, tumor, uninvolved tumor-adjacent lung and peripheral blood were collected and then preserved as a mix of FFPE and fresh-frozen material. Study-level results and caveats: Because the study design was exploratory, TCR variables were selected using unadjusted p-values without false-discovery rate correction. Of the top 100 tumor clones, a median of approximately 60 were detected in paired uninvolved adjacent lung; under 30 were also among that lung's top 100. Higher T cell density in blood was associated with longer overall survival, whereas higher clonality in adjacent lung was associated with shorter survival. Because multi-region tumor sequencing was not done, intratumor heterogeneity could not be ruled out. The highest T cell clonality was observed in uninvolved tumor-adjacent lung, where clonality exceeded that of tumor, suggesting that antigenic responses were more focused in uninvolved tumor-adjacent lung.

TCR beta CDR3 regions were sequenced from DNA using the immunoSEQ Assay. In the original analysis: To compute T cell density, TCR beta template counts were normalized to usable DNA, which was estimated by amplifying housekeeping genes. Richness was estimated using the preseqR package, with extrapolation to 400,000 templates for PBMC samples and to 120,000 templates for tissue samples. Clonality was calculated as one minus Pielou's evenness. Differential abundance testing on productive amino-acid clonotypes, with a minimum total count of 5 and an alpha of 0.1, was used to identify tissue-enriched TCRs. Repertoire overlap between compartments was quantified with the Jaccard Index and Morisita Overlap Index. GLIPH grouped TCR beta CDR3s together with public tetramer-defined viral CDR3s, and a viral motif had to include at least three viral sequences and also show V-gene enrichment. Here the immuneACCESS table is served through TCRdb, limited to in-frame sequences with V and J called. Missing clones are a known gap in these copies; in checked studies unresolved V genes cover under half, and the rest lacks a known reason. Clone size and the V and J calls come from that table; the DNA yielded D and trimming. Recorded for this sample are around 1,800 clones; approximately 22% of them occurred a single time. Together, the top ten hold 20% to 30% of the sample.

Specimen: normal lung tissue next to the tumor, collected before any cancer treatment. The receptor was derived from a man aged 35-75 years with stage I lung adenocarcinoma. Recombination joined TRBV11-3 with TRBJ1-1; the D gene is unclear. DNA sequence: TGTGCCAGCAGCCTGATGCAGGTTATAGACACTGAAGCTTTCTTT. This yields the protein CASSLMQVIDTEAFF.